This T cell receptor (beta chain) is drawn from a study of blood T cell repertoires in COVID-19. Study processing details: Reference gene primer amplification gave nucleated cell count estimates. This table comes from immunoSEQ multiplex PCR, and its TCRdb copy is limited to in-frame clones, with some not included. V and J calls plus clone size are reproduced from that table; the DNA served to infer D and trimming. The sample has approximately 54,000 clones, 84% seen once. The receptor was isolated from a human donor in a cohort sampled during active COVID-19. Sequenced: peripheral blood.

This chain's CDR3 is CASSLDSHRAFF. CDR3 nucleotides: TGTGCCAGCAGCTTGGACAGCCACCGGGCTTTCTTT. This chain links TRBV7-9 with TRBJ1-1, with D possibly being TRBD1 (6 bases). The germline V and J ends were trimmed by 3 bases and 11 bases, with 13 bases remaining between them. CDR3 length: 12 amino acids. The germline V gene encodes CDR1 SEHNR and CDR2 FQNEAQ (reference sequence).